Sequencing of this T cell receptor (beta chain) was carried out in a study of identical twins (dated by TCRdb to the mid-2010s). A note on the overall study: TCR alpha and beta repertoires from monozygotic twins, unrelated adults of various ages and cord blood were deep-sequenced to test whether fetal clonotypes persist. To rule out contamination, the twin experiments were replicated at different times with different library preparation protocols.

All donors were healthy Caucasians. Three pairs of female monozygotic twins, all aged 18 to 29 years, made up the twin cohort. Positive isolation kits from Invitrogen were used to isolate the CD4+ and CD8+ T cell populations. The receptor library was made with 5' RACE. The listed sequencing device is Illumina HiSeq 2000. A universal primer binding site was added through template switching, and the final cDNA carried a unique molecular identifier so that TCR cDNA molecules could be counted accurately. Specific primers in the conserved constant-segment region were used to synthesize first-strand cDNA for TCR alpha and beta chains. To control for contamination, each cDNA library was double barcoded with a SMART-Mk sample barcode plus Illumina barcodes. Two successive PCR steps introduced TruSeq adapter sequences along with Illumina sample barcodes. The TCR alpha and beta cDNA libraries were sequenced on the Illumina HiSeq platform using custom primers. The authors processed their data as follows. MiGEC was used to process raw reads and extract unique molecular identifiers, and MiXCR was used to find CDR3 positions. For each individual, recombination models were inferred using an EM algorithm with the repgenHMM and IGoR tools. The analysis of shared clonotypes was done with the tcR package in R, with sharing normalized by the product of cloneset sizes. To study raw recombination without the effects of thymic and clonal selection, out-of-frame nonproductive sequences were analyzed. TCRdb handled the public reads itself, with Q25 trimming in fastp and clone calling in MiXCR, and kept productive beta chains. Rows are unified per CDR3 protein, each entry keeping the most common DNA and genes. Here the V and J calls rest on TCRdb's processing, not on the authors' analysis. This sample has 500,000 or so distinct CDR3 sequences in its table, and approximately 22% of those were observed once. The ten largest make up roughly 0.91% of the sample.

General findings and caveats noted by the study authors: Because the same donors could not be followed over many years, the conclusions relied on cross-sectional statistical analysis. Fewer insertions were carried by abundant cord blood beta clonotypes, a similar but weaker trend appeared in young adult naive repertoires, and no such trend appeared in memory repertoires. Zero-insertion analyses could be partly confounded by invariant T cells such as MAIT and iNKT, though diverse VJ usage argued against such confounding for most clonotypes. Compared with coincidental sharing between unrelated individuals, out-of-frame TCR alpha sequences shared between twins showed an excess of sequences with low generation probability. A weaker excess of twin sharing was found in beta out-of-frame sequences because the signal-to-noise ratio was lowered by fewer shared sequences. Out-of-frame TCR alpha sharing in monozygotic twins was systematically underestimated by recombination models, whereas sharing between unrelated individuals was in agreement with the recombination models.

From the cysteine up to the phenylalanine, the CDR3 has a length of 15 residues. Only CDR3 DNA is held: 45 bases, read in frame from base 1. V sheds 1 base and J sheds 0 bases, leaving 10 bases between their ends. This clonotype was seen a handful of times. The antigen this receptor binds is unknown. The record has no base qualities; no much larger clone is one base away. The same data also contributed to another study, on T cells expressing NK-cell markers. According to the second study: Three sorted T-cell subsets (CD3+CD56+NKG2C+, CD3+CD56+NKG2C- and CD3+CD56-NKG2C+) from about 8 donors had their TCR beta-chain repertoires profiled. Among the eight sequenced donors, seven were HCMV-seropositive and one was HCMV-seronegative. To restrict sorting to alphabetaTCR-expressing T cells, an anti-gammadeltaTCR antibody was added in several experiments. In roughly six donors, the dominant CD3+CD56+NKG2C+ clonotypes ranked among the top 10 CD8+ clonotypes, making up roughly 1.0-7.0% of CD8+ T cells. Those dominant clonotypes were again the most abundant among CD3+CD56-NKG2C+ cells in a few donors, at about 25-60.1%. Whether the expanded NKG2C-expressing T cell clones were specific for HCMV antigens was left unclear. Randomly selected healthy volunteers, three men and five women, were used as the eight sequenced donors. HCMV-specific IgG was detected in serum with a commercial ELISA kit to determine HCMV serostatus. MIGEC handled demultiplexing of the reads and grouping by UMI, while MiTCR was used to assemble and quantify clonotypes. To exclude erroneous sequences, only TCR cDNA sequences supported by at least two reads were retained. Downstream repertoire analysis used the tcR package, and clonotypes were matched across fractions by CDR3 nucleotide sequence plus V segment. VDJmatch was used to annotate antigen specificity against VDJdb, with one amino acid substitution in CDR3 permitted.

This receptor was taken from a woman aged 18-35 years in good health. The specimen was CD4+ T cells sorted from blood. The rearrangement combines TRBV12-3 or TRBV12-4 with TRBJ2-7, with a tentative D gene TRBD1 over 6 matching bases. The CDR3 region: CASSLVRTVSYEQYF. Read as DNA, the sequence is TGTGCCAGCAGTTTAGTCCGGACAGTCTCCTACGAGCAGTACTTC.